This TCR beta chain stems from a study of blood T cells in healthy people across ages. Comments on this clonotype: Antigen specificity is unknown.

Then a second PCR, running about 6 to 12 cycles, was carried out with a sample-barcoded 5' primer and a J-beta primer mix. Each cDNA was tagged by a template-switch adaptor containing 12 random nucleotides. Each CDR3 protein gets one entry after TCRdb re-called the 5' RACE reads with MiXCR. The sample includes approximately 800,000 distinct CDR3 sequences, approximately 53% seen only once; the top ten take about 38%. The CDR3 runs to 12 residues. Trimming shortened V by 10 bases and J by 8 bases, and 15 bases separated the two germline ends. The germline gives CDR1 ENHRY, CDR2 SYGVKD. Regarding the study as a whole: Roughly linear age-related decline in beta diversity appeared, significant by age around 42.

The receptor was derived from a man older than 75 in good health. The V and J genes are TRBV10-3 and TRBJ2-1, with D perhaps matching TRBD1 (6 bases). Sequences were obtained from blood. As DNA, the CDR3 is TGTGCCAGCAGGTACAGGGTCCATGAGCAGTTCTTC. It yields the protein CASRYRVHEQFF.